One T cell receptor (beta chain) is described in this entry. The antigen is undetermined. The primer mix had 60 Vbeta and 13 Jbeta primers. Only in-frame clones appear in the TCRdb table, and some are missing; sequencing was by immunoSEQ multiplex PCR. Seen here are about 160,000 clones, 78% observed once, and the top ten hold 6.5% to 8.5%. The source of the sample is a study of cytomegalovirus exposure and HLA in healthy donors. Looking at the study overall: The Caucasian-associated ancestry cluster contained about 80% of the roughly 400 genotyped donors.

General study findings and limits: Near-uniform donor sequencing depth was presumed by presence/absence analyses.

This receptor was taken from a woman aged 40 to 50 in good health and CMV-seropositive. The source material was PBMCs.

The CDR3 DNA is TGCGCCAGCAGCCAGATCCTCCGGTACACTGAAGCTTTCTTT. Its translation is CASSQILRYTEAFF. The chain combines TRBV4-1 with TRBJ1-1; D remains unclear. The CDR3 extends over 14 amino acids. Germline V CDR1 and CDR2: MGHRA, YSYEKL. Trimming shortened V by 3 bases and J by 3 bases, and 11 bases separated the two germline ends.